This passage covers 22 T cell receptor beta chains from one sample sequenced in a study of T-cell reconstitution after alpha-beta-depleted transplantation in children (dated by TCRdb to the mid-2010s). The receptor library was made with PCR. TCRdb records Illumina HiSeq 2500 as the sequencer. To normalize quantification of the TCRbeta repertoire, the TCR libraries were built with molecular barcoding that relied on unique molecular identifiers. TCRdb reanalyzed the raw reads on its own, using fastp at Q25 for trimming and MiXCR for clone calling, and kept in-frame beta chains. Identical CDR3 protein sequences are pooled into one entry, listed with their most common genes and DNA. The sample profile shows about 240,000 distinct CDR3 sequences; around 12% of them were found once. Approximately 2.4% of the sample is in the top ten clones. Sequences were derived from PBMCs from the stem cell graft donor, sampled from the stem cell graft. The receptors shown here come from a human donor who donated a stem cell graft to a child with acute lymphoblastic leukemia.

This clonotype was detected ten times or more. J is TRBJ2-7 and V is TRBV9; possible D gene TRBD2, 5 bases. Per germline, CDR1 SGDLS and CDR2 YYNGEE. V lost 4 bases to trimming and J lost 1 base, with 15 bases between them. There are 15 residues in the CDR3. The CDR3 DNA sequence: TGTGCCAGCAGCCCCTCCCGAGGGCCGTCCTACGAGCAGTACTTC. This gives the protein CASSPSRGPSYEQYF.

This clonotype has a count of ten or more. The CDR3 DNA follows: TGCGCCAGCAGCTTGAGCTACAATGAGCAGTTCTTC. It is translated as CASSLSYNEQFF. The chain couples TRBV5-1 to TRBJ2-1; D call uncertain. The CDR3 totals 12 residues. V shed 1 base and J shed 3 bases, with 2 bases lying between them. CDR1 and CDR2 from the germline V gene are SGHRS and YFSETQ.

This clonotype was picked up a small number of times. The chain combines TRBV11-2 with TRBJ1-6, with 10 bases that match TRBD1. Looked up from germline, CDR1 is SGHAT and CDR2 is FQNNGV. The CDR3 loop spans 18 amino acids. Germline trimming cut 3 bases from V and 9 bases from J; bases unmatched to any gene: 14. CDR3 loop: CASSLVGGRTGGFSPLHF. CDR3 sequence (DNA): TGTGCCAGCAGCTTGGTTGGGGGAAGGACAGGGGGTTTTTCACCCCTCCACTTT.

This clonotype was detected many times. The chain has TRBV5-6 and TRBJ2-7; D is tentatively TRBD1 or TRBD2 (5 bases each). The CDR3 extends over 14 amino acids. V was pared by 4 bases and J by 2 bases, with 13 bases between. Germline-derived CDR1 and CDR2 are SGHDT and YYEEEE. The CDR3 sequence: CASSKPGRPYEQYF. CDR3 sequence (DNA): TGTGCCAGCAGCAAACCGGGACGGCCCTACGAGCAGTACTTC.

This clonotype has more than one count but fewer than ten. This chain connects TRBV19 to TRBJ2-2; 9 bases match TRBD1. This CDR3 comprises 15 residues. Per germline, CDR1 LNHDA and CDR2 SQIVND (reference sequence). The J segment lost 7 bases and the V segment lost 5 bases, leaving 8 bases of the junction unmatched. The CDR3 nucleotides read TGTGCCAGTAGTGCAGCCACGACAGGGGGCGGGGAGCTGTTTTTT. Translating gives CASSAATTGGGELFF.

This clonotype was recorded many times. The rearrangement uses TRBV7-8 and TRBJ1-1, with 8 bases aligning to TRBD1. This CDR3 has 15 amino acids. The germline V gene has CDR1 SGHVS and CDR2 FQNEAQ. With V trimmed by 5 bases and J by 5 bases, 10 bases remained unmatched. The CDR3 nucleotides read TGTGCCAGCAGCGTCCGTACAGGGGGGAGGACTGAAGCTTTCTTT. Its protein product is CASSVRTGGRTEAFF.

This clonotype was counted ten times or more. The chain carries TRBV9 and TRBJ1-1; the match to TRBD1 covers 7 bases. Germline CDR1 is SGDLS and CDR2 is YYNGEE. The ends lost 5 bases at V and 1 base at J; junction bases unmatched: 2. The CDR3 extends over 13 amino acids. Here the CDR3 DNA reads TGTGCCAGCAGTGGACAGGAGAACACTGAAGCTTTCTTT. Residues: CASSGQENTEAFF.

Comments on this clonotype: A much more abundant neighbour one base away suggests this may be a read error. This rearrangement joins TRBV13 to TRBJ2-3, with 11 bases fitting TRBD2. CDR1 PRHDT and CDR2 FYEKMQ come from the germline V gene (reference sequence). The CDR3 sequence is 17 residues long. In DNA form, the CDR3 reads TGTGCCAGCAGCCAGGGCGGACTAGCGGGTTACACAGCTACGCAGTATTTT. Protein: CASSQGGLAGYTATQYF.

Ten or more counts support this clonotype. The rearrangement uses TRBV20-1 and TRBJ2-1, with a possible D match to TRBD2 (5 bases). Germline V CDR1 and CDR2: DFQATT, SNEGSKA (reference sequence). With 0 bases removed from V and 4 bases from J, the gap between germline ends came to 7 bases. The CDR3 is 13 amino acids. For the CDR3, the DNA is TGCAGTGCTAGAGACGCGGGTTACAATGAGCAGTTCTTC. It translates to CSARDAGYNEQFF.

On this clonotype itself: A much larger clone sits a single nucleotide away, making a read error possible. J is TRBJ2-1 and V is TRBV27; 9 bases match TRBD2. The CDR3 totals 14 residues. Per germline, CDR1 MNHEY and CDR2 SMNVEV (reference sequence). The CDR3 reads CANSAGGPGNEQFF. DNA for the CDR3: TGTGCCAACAGTGCGGGAGGGCCGGGCAATGAGCAGTTCTTC.

This clonotype was seen many times. For the CDR3, the DNA is TGTGCCAGCAGTCCCGAGGGACTAGCGGCCCAAACCTACAATGAGCAGTTCTTC. This gives the protein CASSPEGLAAQTYNEQFF. V is TRBV27 and J is TRBJ2-1; 11 nucleotides align to TRBD2. With V trimmed by 5 bases and J by 2 bases, 11 bases remained unmatched. This CDR3 region has 18 residues. CDR1 MNHEY and CDR2 SMNVEV come from the germline V gene (reference sequence).

This clonotype was seen repeatedly, ten times or more. The genes are TRBV10-2 and TRBJ1-5; no reliable D call. Germline CDR1 WSHSY, CDR2 SAAADI. V was cut by 3 bases and J by 2 bases, with 2 bases left in between. The CDR3 is made up of 12 amino acids. The CDR3 nucleotides read TGCGCCAGCAGTGACGGCAATCAGCCCCAGCATTTT. It specifies CASSDGNQPQHF.

V and J are TRBV12-3 or TRBV12-4 and TRBJ2-3; the match to TRBD2 covers 14 bases. Trimming cost V 7 bases and J 2 bases; bases outside gene matches: 14. This CDR3 is 19 amino acids long. The CDR3 nucleotides read TGTGCCAGCATGGGGTGGCGACTAGCGGGGGGGCAAGTCACAGATACGCAGTATTTT. Translation gives CASMGWRLAGGQVTDTQYF.

This clonotype was seen at least ten times. The chain couples TRBV12-3 or TRBV12-4 to TRBJ1-5, with a weak D call TRBD1 (5 bases). CDR3 length: 14 residues. V dropped 1 base and J dropped 5 bases, with 9 bases sitting between them. CDR3 nucleotides: TGTGCCAGCAGTTTAGGTACAGGCGATCAGCCCCAGCATTTT. Translated: CASSLGTGDQPQHF.

This clonotype was seen many times. The chain links TRBV27 to TRBJ1-3; D is perhaps TRBD1 (5 bases). CDR1 is MNHEY and CDR2 is SMNVEV in the germline V gene (reference sequence). The CDR3 runs to 14 residues. V gave up 5 bases and J gave up 1 base, with 9 bases separating them. The CDR3 sequence is CASSRDPSGNTIYF. The CDR3 DNA sequence: TGTGCCAGCAGTCGGGACCCGTCTGGAAACACCATATATTTT.

This clonotype was observed many times. The genes are TRBV5-1 and TRBJ2-3; TRBD1 is a possible D gene (6 bases). Germline V gene data show CDR1 as SGHRS and CDR2 as YFSETQ. CDR3 size: 16 residues. V lost 0 bases, J lost 7 bases, and 18 bases lay in between. CDR3 DNA: TGCGCCAGCAGCTTGGTGGTCAGTCAGGGGCAAAATACGCAGTATTTT. Amino acids: CASSLVVSQGQNTQYF. Filled out from reference TRBV5-1 and TRBJ2-3, the complete variable domain reads KAGVTQTPRYLIKTRGQQVTLSCSPISGHRSVSWYQQTPGQGLQFLFEYFSETQRNKGNFPGRFSGRQFSNSRSEMNVSTLELGDSALYLCASSLVVSQGQNTQYFGPGTRLTVL.

In its sample, this clonotype was seen a few times. This sequence joins TRBV7-7 and TRBJ2-7, with D possibly being TRBD1 (6 bases). The CDR3 totals 19 residues. CDR1 and CDR2 (germline): SSHAT, FNYEAQ (reference sequence). The V and J ends lost 11 bases and 3 bases respectively, with 35 bases between them. CDR3 residues: CARINRQERNRGGLYEQYF. The CDR3 nucleotides are TGTGCCCGCATCAACCGACAGGAGAGAAACAGAGGAGGCCTCTACGAGCAGTACTTC.

Worth noting for this clonotype: Possible read error: a much larger clone is one base away. V gene TRBV10-3 combines with J gene TRBJ1-2; TRBD1 agrees at 10 bases. There are 13 residues in the CDR3. The germline V gene has CDR1 ENHRY and CDR2 SYGVKD. CDR3 sequence: CATSDSGQGEVVF. CDR3 coding DNA: TGTGCCACCAGTGATTCCGGACAGGGGGAGGTGGTCTTC.

This clonotype showed up many times. The chain uses TRBV20-1 and TRBJ2-5, with D possibly being TRBD1 or TRBD2 (5 bases each). V dropped 4 bases and J dropped 5 bases, with 11 bases sitting between them. The CDR3 contains 12 residues. The germline V gene encodes CDR1 DFQATT and CDR2 SNEGSKA (reference sequence). The CDR3 reads CSAKGPPETQYF. CDR3 nucleotides: TGCAGTGCTAAGGGACCCCCGGAGACCCAGTACTTC.

This clonotype was counted ten times or more. The chain carries TRBV12-3 or TRBV12-4 and TRBJ2-5, with D possibly being TRBD1 or TRBD2 (5 bases each). With 6 bases removed from V and 3 bases from J, the gap between germline ends came to 11 bases. CDR3 length equals 13 residues. CDR3 protein: CASSRGREETQYF. CDR3 in DNA: TGTGCCAGCAGCCGGGGACGAGAAGAGACCCAGTACTTC.

This clonotype was seen many times. The chain combines TRBV10-3 with TRBJ2-1; 10 bases align to TRBD2. J lost 1 base, V lost 7 bases, and 10 bases had no gene match. CDR1 ENHRY and CDR2 SYGVKD come from the germline V gene. The CDR3 runs to 17 residues. In nucleotides, the CDR3 is TGTGCCATCACCGGACGGGTAGCGGGAGGTTCCTACAATGAGCAGTTCTTC. It encodes CAITGRVAGGSYNEQFF.

The rearrangement uses TRBV20-1 and TRBJ2-3, with 9 bases aligning to TRBD2. Germline V lookup: CDR1 DFQATT, CDR2 SNEGSKA (reference sequence). V was clipped by 3 bases and J by 4 bases; unmatched bases: 14. The CDR3 loop spans 17 amino acids. CDR3 sequence reads: CSASASGVPIRPDTQYF. CDR3 in DNA: TGCAGTGCTAGTGCTAGCGGGGTACCAATTCGGCCAGATACGCAGTATTTT.